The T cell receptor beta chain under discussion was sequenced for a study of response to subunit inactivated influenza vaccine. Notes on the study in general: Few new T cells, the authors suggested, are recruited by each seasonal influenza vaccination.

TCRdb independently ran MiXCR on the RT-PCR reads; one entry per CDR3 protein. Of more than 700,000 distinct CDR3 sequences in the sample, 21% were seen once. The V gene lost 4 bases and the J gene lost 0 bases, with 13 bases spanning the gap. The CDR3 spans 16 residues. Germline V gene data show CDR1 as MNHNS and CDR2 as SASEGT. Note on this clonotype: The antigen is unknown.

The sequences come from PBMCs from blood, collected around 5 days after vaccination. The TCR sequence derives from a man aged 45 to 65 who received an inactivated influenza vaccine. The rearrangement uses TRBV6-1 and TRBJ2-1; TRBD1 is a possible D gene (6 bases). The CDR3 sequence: CASSVPRGYSYNEQFF. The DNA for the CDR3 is TGTGCCAGCAGTGTTCCCAGGGGCTACTCCTACAATGAGCAGTTCTTC.